Below are 25 T cell receptor beta chains sequenced from a single sample in a study of blood T cell repertoires in COVID-19. The repertoire was sequenced with immunoSEQ multiplex PCR; TCRdb's copy has only in-frame clones and lacks some. The sample has 150,000 or so clones, roughly 80% seen once; the top ten hold about 5%. Sequencing used PBMCs or T cells enriched from blood (not recorded which). The receptors here all came from a woman in her 40s with acute COVID-19.

This clone has a handful of counts. The gene calls are TRBV2 and TRBJ1-1; the match to TRBD1 covers 8 bases. Losses at the gene ends were 7 bases for V and 3 bases for J; bases not matched to a gene: 4. The CDR3 is 13 residues long. Looked up from germline, CDR1 is SNHLY and CDR2 is FYNNEI. The CDR3 is CASTGGGYTEAFF. The CDR3 DNA is TGTGCCAGCACAGGGGGCGGTTACACTGAAGCTTTCTTT.

The chain has TRBV5-6 and TRBJ2-7; TRBD2 aligns across 11 bases. Germline V gives CDR1 SGHDT, CDR2 YYEEEE. Trimming cost V 2 bases and J 4 bases; bases outside gene matches: 14. This CDR3 is 18 amino acids long. DNA for the CDR3: TGTGCCAGCAGCTTATTGGGCGAGCTAGCGGGAGGCGAATACGAGCAGTACGTC. Translation gives CASSLLGELAGGEYEQYV.

The rearrangement uses TRBV15 and TRBJ2-7, with 7 nucleotides matching TRBD1. Unmatched junction bases numbered 5, after V lost 3 bases and J lost 6 bases. Germline V CDR1 and CDR2: LNHNV, YYDKDF (reference sequence). The CDR3 covers 13 residues. CDR3 in DNA: TGTGCCACCAGCAGTGCACAGGGGTCCGAGCAGTACTTC. Protein product: CATSSAQGSEQYF.

This clone was recorded a few times. The genes are TRBV18 and TRBJ1-2, with 12 bases identical to TRBD1. Germline V CDR1 and CDR2: KGHSH, LQKENI. Germline trimming cut 4 bases from V and 6 bases from J; bases unmatched to any gene: 6. The CDR3 is 15 amino acids. This CDR3 is CASSLGTGGKDGYTF. CDR3 bases: TGTGCCAGCTCACTCGGGACAGGGGGCAAGGATGGCTACACCTTC.

The genes are TRBV29-1 and TRBJ2-5; the D gene is possibly TRBD1 (5 bases). The CDR3 has 14 residues. Trimming took 0 bases from V and 5 from J, leaving 13 bases between them. Germline V CDR1 and CDR2: SQVTM, ANQGSEA. DNA of the CDR3: TGCAGCGTTGAAGATCCGGACACCCAGGAGACCCAGTACTTC. The encoded protein is CSVEDPDTQETQYF.

The rearrangement links TRBV2 to TRBJ1-2; TRBD1 aligns across 8 bases. J lost 11 bases, V lost 8 bases, and 10 bases had no gene match. There are 12 residues in the CDR3. Germline V gene lookup returns CDR1 SNHLY and CDR2 FYNNEI. Here the CDR3 DNA reads TGTGCCAGCCAGGGGGCAAAAGGAGGATACACCTTC. This translates into CASQGAKGGYTF. Full variable domain (missing parts from reference TRBV2 and TRBJ1-2): EPEVTQTPSHQVTQMGQEVILRCVPISNHLYFYWYRQILGQKVEFLVSFYNNEISEKSEIFDDQFSVERPDGSNFTLKIRSTKLEDSAMYFCASQGAKGGYTFGSGTRLTVV.

V usage is TRBV5-5 and J usage is TRBJ2-5; the D gene is possibly TRBD2 (6 bases). The CDR3 sequence is 15 residues long. V dropped 0 bases and J dropped 2 bases, with 11 bases sitting between them. Germline values: CDR1 SGHKS, CDR2 YYEKEE (reference sequence). CDR3 sequence (DNA): TGTGCCAGCAGCTTGGGCCCGGGGGTACAAGAGACCCAGTACTTC. It encodes CASSLGPGVQETQYF.

This clone was detected ten times or more. J is TRBJ1-2 and V is TRBV19; no clear D. V shed 5 bases and J shed 5 bases, with 9 bases lying between them. CDR3 length equals 12 residues. Germline assignment: CDR1 LNHDA and CDR2 SQIVND (reference sequence). The CDR3: CASSAGEYGYTF. The CDR3 region has the DNA TGTGCCAGTAGTGCTGGGGAGTATGGCTACACCTTC.

This sequence joins TRBV18 and TRBJ1-1; D remains unclear. This CDR3 contains 14 residues. Per the germline V gene, CDR1 is KGHSH and CDR2 is LQKENI. V lost 0 bases and J lost 1, with 6 bases in between. CDR3 amino acids: CASSPPTANTEAFF. CDR3 sequence (DNA): TGTGCCAGCTCACCACCCACAGCGAACACTGAAGCTTTCTTT.

The V call is TRBV2, the J call TRBJ1-4; D perhaps matches TRBD1 (5 bases). The CDR3 length is 12 residues. Germline V gives CDR1 SNHLY, CDR2 FYNNEI. Trimming shortened V by 4 bases and J by 8 bases, and 8 bases separated the two germline ends. CDR3 protein: CASSVRTEKLFF. Here the CDR3 DNA reads TGTGCCAGCAGTGTCCGGACAGAAAAACTGTTTTTT.

This clone came up a few times. CDR3 in DNA: TGTGCCAGCAGCGATCAGGTTTACACTGAAGCTTTCTTT. Translated, it gives CASSDQVYTEAFF. This chain connects TRBV6-5 to TRBJ1-1, with D unclear. The CDR3 totals 13 residues. Trimming shortened V by 6 bases and J by 3 bases, and 11 bases separated the two germline ends. Germline-derived CDR1 and CDR2 are MNHEY and SVGAGI.

The V and J genes are TRBV11-2 and TRBJ2-7; 8 bases line up with TRBD1. Germline trimming cut 5 bases from V and 5 bases from J; bases unmatched to any gene: 8. The CDR3 consists of 14 residues. Germline lookup yields CDR1 SGHAT and CDR2 FQNNGV. The CDR3 DNA reads TGTGCCAGCAGCCTCGGGACAGGTGGGCACGAGCAGTACTTC. Translated, it gives CASSLGTGGHEQYF.

The chain recombines TRBV18 with TRBJ2-5; D perhaps matches TRBD1 (6 bases). CDR3 size: 14 residues. Germline V CDR1 and CDR2: KGHSH, LQKENI. Trimming took 3 bases from V and 1 from J, leaving 9 bases between them. The CDR3 DNA sequence: TGTGCCAGCTCACCCGACAGGACCCAAGAGACCCAGTACTTC. Protein sequence: CASSPDRTQETQYF.

The rearrangement uses TRBV7-9 and TRBJ1-1, with TRBD1 matching over 9 bases. Germline loops: CDR1 SEHNR, CDR2 FQNEAQ (reference sequence). The CDR3 consists of 14 residues. The trim removed 5 bases at V and 10 bases at J, leaving 11 bases unmatched. CDR3 protein: CASSTTGGVRAAFF. CDR3 in DNA: TGTGCCAGCAGCACGACAGGGGGGGTCAGAGCAGCTTTCTTT.

The chain joins TRBV7-6 to TRBJ2-1; 7 bases match TRBD2. Trimming cost V 4 bases and J 0 bases; bases outside gene matches: 9. Per the germline V gene, CDR1 is SGHVS and CDR2 is FNYEAQ. CDR3 length equals 17 residues. CDR3 amino acids: CASSSRHRDYSYNEQFF. Written as DNA, the CDR3 is TGTGCCAGCAGCTCCCGCCACCGGGACTACTCCTACAATGAGCAGTTCTTC.

The chain links TRBV1 to TRBJ2-7; TRBD2 is the table's D call and was not checked against the DNA. TRBV1 represents a pseudogene. CDR3 length: 17 amino acids. The CDR3 sequence is CTSSQLRLLTLTYEQYV. For the CDR3, the DNA is TGCACCAGCAGCCAACTGAGACTTCTAACTCTTACCTACGAGCAGTACGTC.

This chain connects TRBV27 to TRBJ1-1, with 11 bases identical to TRBD1. The ends lost 5 bases at V and 3 bases at J; junction bases unmatched: 8. Per the germline V gene, CDR1 is MNHEY and CDR2 is SMNVEV (reference sequence). The CDR3 consists of 16 residues. CDR3 sequence: CASSIRTGGGYTEAFF. As DNA, the CDR3 is TGTGCCAGCAGTATCCGGACAGGGGGCGGATACACTGAAGCTTTCTTT.

This clone came up many times. At the DNA level, this CDR3 is encoded by other sequences in the same sample as well. The V call is TRBV5-1, the J call TRBJ1-2; 11 bases are shared with TRBD1. Germline V gene lookup returns CDR1 SGHRS and CDR2 YFSETQ. V gave up 3 bases and J gave up 4 bases; unmatched junction bases: 5. There are 15 residues in the CDR3. CDR3 DNA sequence: TGCGCCAGCAGCTCAGGGACAGGGGGGGCCTATGGCTACACCTTC. It yields the protein CASSSGTGGAYGYTF.

The chain carries TRBV30 and TRBJ2-3; possibly TRBD2 for D (6 bases). This CDR3 contains 14 residues. Deletions cut 4 bases from V and 3 bases from J, with 14 bases between. Germline V gives CDR1 GTSNPN, CDR2 SVGIG (reference sequence). The CDR3 reads CAWMGPSGTDTQYF. For the CDR3, the DNA is TGTGCCTGGATGGGGCCGAGCGGGACAGATACGCAGTATTTT.

The chain is built from TRBV14 and TRBJ1-3, with D unclear. The V end lost 0 bases, the J end lost 4 bases, and 16 bases lay between the germline ends. The CDR3 is made up of 17 amino acids. Germline values: CDR1 SGHDN, CDR2 FVKESK. DNA for the CDR3: TGTGCCAGCAGCCAAGAGGAAGTAAGAAATAGCGGAAACACCATATATTTT. Translating gives CASSQEEVRNSGNTIYF.

The DNA of the CDR3 is TGTGCCAGCAGCTTAGCGGGGACAGCAATCTCCTACGAGCAGTACTTC. Translation gives CASSLAGTAISYEQYF. The chain employs TRBV7-8 and TRBJ2-7; 7 nucleotides agree with TRBD1. CDR1 is SGHVS and CDR2 is FQNEAQ in the germline V gene. This CDR3 comprises 16 residues. J was trimmed by 0 bases and V by 0 bases; bases with no gene match: 5.

The chain is built from TRBV2 and TRBJ1-5; 7 bases are a match to TRBD1. The germline V gene encodes CDR1 SNHLY and CDR2 FYNNEI. The CDR3 is made up of 13 amino acids. V trimming: 7 bases; J trimming: 4 bases; junction bases outside the gene matches: 4. This chain's CDR3 is CASTGQENQPQHF. CDR3 DNA: TGTGCCAGCACCGGACAGGAGAATCAGCCCCAGCATTTT. The entire variable domain, with the rest obtained from reference TRBV2 and TRBJ1-5, is as follows: EPEVTQTPSHQVTQMGQEVILRCVPISNHLYFYWYRQILGQKVEFLVSFYNNEISEKSEIFDDQFSVERPDGSNFTLKIRSTKLEDSAMYFCASTGQENQPQHFGDGTRLSIL.

Comments on this clone: Other DNA variants within this sample encode the same CDR3. The chain links TRBV3-1 (or the pseudogene TRBV3-2) to TRBJ2-5, with TRBD2 identical over 8 bases. Trimming took 2 bases from V and 1 from J; bases not matched to a gene: 0. The CDR3 is 14 amino acids. Germline assignment: CDR1 LGHDT and CDR2 YNNKEL (reference sequence). CDR3 DNA: TGTGCCAGCAGCCAAACTAGCGGCCAAGAGACCCAGTACTTC. Translation: CASSQTSGQETQYF.

This chain connects TRBV12-5 to TRBJ2-7; 8 bases line up with TRBD1. V shed 1 base, J shed 2 bases, and the junction held 4 bases outside the gene matches. The germline gives CDR1 LGHNT, CDR2 FRNRAP. CDR3 size: 15 residues. The CDR3, as DNA: TGTGCTAGTGGTTTGGGACAGGGGTCCGCCTACGAGCAGTACTTC. This gives the protein CASGLGQGSAYEQYF.

This clone was observed once. The V gene is TRBV3-1 (or the pseudogene TRBV3-2), the J gene TRBJ2-2; TRBD2 aligns across 7 bases. The CDR3 length is 13 residues. V trimming: 4 bases; J trimming: 5 bases; junction bases outside the gene matches: 1. Germline CDR1 and CDR2: LGHDT and YNNKEL (reference sequence). This CDR3 is CASSLSGTGELFF. Written as DNA, the CDR3 is TGTGCCAGCAGCCTTAGCGGGACCGGGGAGCTGTTTTTT.